This is a list of T cell receptor beta chains from one sample in a study of tumor-infiltrating lymphocytes in primary liver carcinoma. A single record per CDR3 protein comes from TCRdb applying MiXCR to the multiplex PCR reads. The sample yields 150,000 to 200,000 distinct CDR3 sequences, approximately 60% seen once. The sample consisted of peripheral blood. The receptors were sampled from a man aged 35 to 55 with primary liver carcinoma and hepatitis B virus infection. The CDR3 runs from the conserved cysteine through the conserved F or W. Each record gives: V gene, J gene, CDR3 protein.

V: TRBV14
J: TRBJ2-2
CDR3: CASSQLGANGELFF

V: TRBV12-3/TRBV12-4
J: TRBJ2-3
CDR3: CASSLGQDTDTQYF

V: TRBV7-8
J: TRBJ2-2
CDR3: CASSTSRGRAGELFF

V: TRBV10-1
J: TRBJ2-2
CDR3: CASSWDRRTTGELFF

V: TRBV29-1
J: TRBJ1-1
CDR3: CSVGGGDEAFF

V: TRBV5-1
J: TRBJ1-1
CDR3: CASSFAIRRTKNTEAFF

V: TRBV29-1
J: TRBJ2-1
CDR3: CSVGLAGGFYNERFF

V: TRBV6-1
J: TRBJ2-6
CDR3: CATTRDQSSSGANVLTF

V: TRBV6-5
J: TRBJ1-2
CDR3: CASIPVRGSNYGYTF

V: TRBV6-5
J: TRBJ1-2
CDR3: CASSPAGQGYGYTF

V: TRBV5-7
J: TRBJ2-7
CDR3: CASNLVYEQYF

V: TRBV6-6
J: TRBJ2-7
CDR3: CASRPGIDEQYF

V: TRBV11-2
J: TRBJ2-5
CDR3: CASSSRHRRVETQYF

V: TRBV19
J: TRBJ2-1
CDR3: CASTGLAGGPSYNEQFF

V: TRBV6-5
J: TRBJ2-5
CDR3: CASGSGLGGQETQYF

V: TRBV12-3/TRBV12-4
J: TRBJ2-1
CDR3: CASTRGLAGNEQFF

V: TRBV5-4
J: TRBJ2-1
CDR3: CASSSKSSGPDNEQFF

V: TRBV14
J: TRBJ1-3
CDR3: CASSSGAASFSGNTIYF

V: TRBV28
J: TRBJ2-4
CDR3: CASSRSQDIQYF

V: TRBV5-4
J: TRBJ2-7
CDR3: CASSLVPGEAYEQYF

V: TRBV6-5
J: TRBJ2-7
CDR3: CASRWDRVGEQYF

V: TRBV5-8
J: TRBJ2-4
CDR3: CASSLDGGPPGAKNIQYF

V: TRBV5-5
J: TRBJ2-5
CDR3: CASSPAGGPGETQYF

V: TRBV6-5
J: TRBJ2-1
CDR3: CASSRGPANNEQFF

V: TRBV11-2
J: TRBJ2-1
CDR3: CASRWTGAYNEQFF

V: TRBV6-1
J: TRBJ1-5
CDR3: CASSPEQRFSNQPQHF

V: TRBV7-9
J: TRBJ1-4
CDR3: CASSPNEKLFF

V: TRBV6-6
J: TRBJ1-2
CDR3: CASSTSFPGQDGYTF

V: TRBV2
J: TRBJ1-2
CDR3: CASSEARRLGGYGYTF

V: TRBV11-2
J: TRBJ2-1
CDR3: CASSQKVGLAVVGSYNEKFF

V: TRBV6-6
J: TRBJ2-5
CDR3: CDSSYARGQETQYF

V: TRBV6-6
J: TRBJ2-4
CDR3: CASAHVGRNIQYF

V: TRBV11-1
J: TRBJ2-7
CDR3: CASREEGAHYELYF

V: TRBV6-1
J: TRBJ2-7
CDR3: CASRPGQGYEQYF

V: TRBV5-5
J: TRBJ2-3
CDR3: CASSLGTGVGTDTQYF

V: TRBV4-1
J: TRBJ2-1
CDR3: CASSILGRNEQSF